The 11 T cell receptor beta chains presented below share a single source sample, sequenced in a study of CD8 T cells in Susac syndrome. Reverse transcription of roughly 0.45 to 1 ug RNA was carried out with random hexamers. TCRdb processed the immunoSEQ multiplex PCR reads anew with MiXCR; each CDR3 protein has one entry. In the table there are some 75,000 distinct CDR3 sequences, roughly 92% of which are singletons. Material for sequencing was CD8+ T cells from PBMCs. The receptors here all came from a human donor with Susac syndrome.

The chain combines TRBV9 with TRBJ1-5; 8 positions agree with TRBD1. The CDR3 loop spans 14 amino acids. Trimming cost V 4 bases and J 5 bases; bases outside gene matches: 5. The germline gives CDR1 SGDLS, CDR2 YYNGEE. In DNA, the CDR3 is TGTGCCAGCAGCCCTGCAGGGGGCTATCAGCCCCAGCATTTT. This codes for CASSPAGGYQPQHF.

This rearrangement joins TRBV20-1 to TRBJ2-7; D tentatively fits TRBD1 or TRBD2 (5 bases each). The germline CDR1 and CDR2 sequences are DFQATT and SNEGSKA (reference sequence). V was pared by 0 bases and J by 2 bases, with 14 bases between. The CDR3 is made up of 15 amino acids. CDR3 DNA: TGCAGTGCTAGAGATTGGTCCGGGGCAACCTACGAGCAGTACTTC. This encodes CSARDWSGATYEQYF.

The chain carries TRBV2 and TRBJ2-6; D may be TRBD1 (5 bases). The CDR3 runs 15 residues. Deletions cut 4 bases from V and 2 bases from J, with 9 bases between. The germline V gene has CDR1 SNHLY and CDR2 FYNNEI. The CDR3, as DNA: TGTGCCAGCAGTGGTGGGGCGACTGGGGCCAACGTCCTGACTTTC. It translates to CASSGGATGANVLTF.

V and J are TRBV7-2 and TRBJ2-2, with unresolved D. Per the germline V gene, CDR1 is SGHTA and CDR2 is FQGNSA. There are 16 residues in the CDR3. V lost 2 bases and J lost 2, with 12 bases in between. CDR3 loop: CASSLRRTTNTGELFF. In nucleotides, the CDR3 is TGTGCCAGCAGCTTAAGGCGAACTACTAACACCGGGGAGCTGTTTTTT.

In DNA, the CDR3 is TGCAGTGCGCCTGAGGGGATTGAAGCTTTCTTT. This translates into CSAPEGIEAFF. The genes are TRBV20-1 and TRBJ1-1; D may be TRBD1 (5 bases). Germline-derived CDR1 and CDR2 are DFQATT and SNEGSKA (reference sequence). V gave up 6 bases and J gave up 7 bases, with 12 bases separating them. This CDR3 region has 11 residues.

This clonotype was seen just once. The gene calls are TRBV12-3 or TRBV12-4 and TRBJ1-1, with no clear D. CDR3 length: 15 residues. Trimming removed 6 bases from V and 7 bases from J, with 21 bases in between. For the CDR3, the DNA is TGTGCCAGCAGCCTAAGGGATGCGGGAACCTATGAAGCTTTCTTT. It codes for CASSLRDAGTYEAFF.

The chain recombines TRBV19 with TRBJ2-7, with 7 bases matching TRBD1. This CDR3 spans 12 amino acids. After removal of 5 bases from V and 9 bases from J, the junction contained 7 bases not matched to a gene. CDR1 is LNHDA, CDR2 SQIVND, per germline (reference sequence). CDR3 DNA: TGTGCCAGTAGTCCCCAGGGGGAGTCGCAGTACTTC. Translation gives CASSPQGESQYF.

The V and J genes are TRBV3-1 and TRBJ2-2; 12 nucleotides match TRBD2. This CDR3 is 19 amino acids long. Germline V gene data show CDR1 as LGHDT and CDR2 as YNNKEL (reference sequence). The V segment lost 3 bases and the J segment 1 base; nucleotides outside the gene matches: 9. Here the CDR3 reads CASSHYPTSGRVNTGELFF. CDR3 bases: TGTGCCAGCAGCCACTACCCGACTAGCGGGAGAGTGAACACCGGGGAGCTGTTTTTT.

The CDR3 spells CASSSIAGGYADTQYF. The CDR3 region has the DNA TGTGCCAGCAGTTCTATAGCGGGGGGTTATGCAGATACGCAGTATTTT. V and J are TRBV27 and TRBJ2-3; 10 bases map to TRBD2. Germline trimming cut 4 bases from V and 4 bases from J; bases unmatched to any gene: 8. CDR1 is MNHEY and CDR2 is SMNVEV in the germline V gene (reference sequence). The CDR3 runs to 16 residues.

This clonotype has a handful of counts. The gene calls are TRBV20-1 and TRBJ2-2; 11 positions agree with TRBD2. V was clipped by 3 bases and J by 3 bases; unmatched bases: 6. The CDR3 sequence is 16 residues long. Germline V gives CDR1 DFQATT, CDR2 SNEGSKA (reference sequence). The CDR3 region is CSARGGLAEDTGELFF. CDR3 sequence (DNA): TGCAGTGCTAGGGGGGGACTAGCGGAAGACACCGGGGAGCTGTTTTTT.

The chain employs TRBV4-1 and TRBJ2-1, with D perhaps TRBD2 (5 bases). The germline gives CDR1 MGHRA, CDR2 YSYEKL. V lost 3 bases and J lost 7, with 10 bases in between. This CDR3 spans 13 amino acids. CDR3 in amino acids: CASSQEERNEQFF. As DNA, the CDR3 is TGCGCCAGCAGCCAGGAGGAAAGGAATGAGCAGTTCTTC.